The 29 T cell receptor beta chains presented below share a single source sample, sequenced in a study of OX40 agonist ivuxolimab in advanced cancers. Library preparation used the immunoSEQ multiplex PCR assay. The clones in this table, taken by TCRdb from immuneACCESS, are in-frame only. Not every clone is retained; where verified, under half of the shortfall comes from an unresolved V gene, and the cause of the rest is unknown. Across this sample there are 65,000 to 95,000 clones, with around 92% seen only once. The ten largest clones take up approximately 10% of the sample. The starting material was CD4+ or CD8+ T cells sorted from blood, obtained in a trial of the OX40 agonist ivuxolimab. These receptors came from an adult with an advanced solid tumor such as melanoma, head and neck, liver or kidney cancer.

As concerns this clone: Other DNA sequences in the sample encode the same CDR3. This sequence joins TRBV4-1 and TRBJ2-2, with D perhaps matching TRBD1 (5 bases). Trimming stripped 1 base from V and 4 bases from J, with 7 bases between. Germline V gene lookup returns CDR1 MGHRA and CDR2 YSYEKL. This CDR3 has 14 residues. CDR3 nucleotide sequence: TGCGCCAGCAGCCAAGGTCAGGGCACCGGGGAGCTGTTTTTT. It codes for CASSQGQGTGELFF.

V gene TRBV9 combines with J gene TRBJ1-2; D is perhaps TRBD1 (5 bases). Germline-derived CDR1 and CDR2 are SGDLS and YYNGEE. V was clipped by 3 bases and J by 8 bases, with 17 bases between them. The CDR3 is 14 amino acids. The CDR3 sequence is CASSAGGTQGGYTF. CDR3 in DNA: TGTGCCAGCAGCGCGGGGGGGACCCAAGGAGGCTACACCTTC.

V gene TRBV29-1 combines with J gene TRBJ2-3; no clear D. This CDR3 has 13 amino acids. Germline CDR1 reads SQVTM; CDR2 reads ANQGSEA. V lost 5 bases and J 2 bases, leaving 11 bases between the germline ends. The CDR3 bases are TGCAGCGTTTACAGAGAGAACACAGATACGCAGTATTTT. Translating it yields CSVYRENTDTQYF.

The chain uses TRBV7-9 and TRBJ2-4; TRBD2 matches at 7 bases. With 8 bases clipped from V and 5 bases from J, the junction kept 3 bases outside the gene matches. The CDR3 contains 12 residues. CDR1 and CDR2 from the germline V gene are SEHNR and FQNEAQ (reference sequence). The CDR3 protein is CASRGVQNIQYF. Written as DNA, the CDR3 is TGTGCCAGCCGGGGGGTGCAAAACATTCAGTACTTC.

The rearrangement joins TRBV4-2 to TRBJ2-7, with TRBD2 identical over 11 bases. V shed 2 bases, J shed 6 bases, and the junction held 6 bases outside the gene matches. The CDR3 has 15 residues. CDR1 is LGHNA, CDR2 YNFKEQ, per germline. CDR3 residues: CASSQLAGGLGEQYF. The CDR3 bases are TGTGCCAGCAGCCAATTAGCGGGGGGGTTGGGCGAGCAGTACTTC.

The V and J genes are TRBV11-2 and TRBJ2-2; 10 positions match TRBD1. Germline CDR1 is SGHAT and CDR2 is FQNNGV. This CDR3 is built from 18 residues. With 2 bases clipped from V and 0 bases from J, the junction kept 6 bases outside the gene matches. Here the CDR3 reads CASSLPRDRGPNTGELFF. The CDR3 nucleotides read TGTGCCAGCAGCTTACCCCGGGACAGGGGCCCGAACACCGGGGAGCTGTTTTTT.

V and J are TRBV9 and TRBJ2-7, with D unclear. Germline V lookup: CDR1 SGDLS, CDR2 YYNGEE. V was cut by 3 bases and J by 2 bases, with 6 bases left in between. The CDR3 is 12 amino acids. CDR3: CASSGATYEQYF. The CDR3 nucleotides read TGTGCCAGCAGCGGAGCCACCTACGAGCAGTACTTC.

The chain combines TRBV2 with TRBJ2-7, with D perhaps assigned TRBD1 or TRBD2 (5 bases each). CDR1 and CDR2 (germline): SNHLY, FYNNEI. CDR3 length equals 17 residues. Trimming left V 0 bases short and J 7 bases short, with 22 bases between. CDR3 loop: CASSEAGRDEKFWEQYF. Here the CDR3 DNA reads TGTGCCAGCAGTGAAGCGGGCCGGGACGAGAAATTCTGGGAGCAGTACTTC.

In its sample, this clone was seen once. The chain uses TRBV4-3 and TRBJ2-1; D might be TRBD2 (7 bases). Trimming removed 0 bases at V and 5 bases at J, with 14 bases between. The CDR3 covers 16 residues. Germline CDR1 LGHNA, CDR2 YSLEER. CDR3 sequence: CASSQEERGAHNEQFF. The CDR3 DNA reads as TGCGCCAGCAGCCAAGAAGAACGGGGGGCCCACAATGAGCAGTTCTTC.

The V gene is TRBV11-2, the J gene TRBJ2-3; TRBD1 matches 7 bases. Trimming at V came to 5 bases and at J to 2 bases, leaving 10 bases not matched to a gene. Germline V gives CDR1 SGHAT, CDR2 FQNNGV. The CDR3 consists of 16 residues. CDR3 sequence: CASSPSPGQYTDTQYF. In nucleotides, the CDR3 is TGTGCCAGCAGCCCTAGCCCGGGACAGTACACAGATACGCAGTATTTT.

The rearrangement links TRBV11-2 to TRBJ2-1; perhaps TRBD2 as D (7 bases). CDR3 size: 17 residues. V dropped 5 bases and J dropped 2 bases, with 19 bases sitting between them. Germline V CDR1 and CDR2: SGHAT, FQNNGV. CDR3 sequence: CASSTPLRGGAYNEQFF. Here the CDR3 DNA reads TGTGCCAGCAGCACACCCCTGAGAGGGGGGGCCTACAATGAGCAGTTCTTC.

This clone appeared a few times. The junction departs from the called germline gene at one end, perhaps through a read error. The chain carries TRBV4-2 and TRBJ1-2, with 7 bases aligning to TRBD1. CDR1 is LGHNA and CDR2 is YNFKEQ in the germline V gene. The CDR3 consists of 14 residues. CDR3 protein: CASSQAGQAYAYTF. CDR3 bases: TGTGCCAGCAGCCAGGCCGGACAGGCGTATGCCTACACCTTC.

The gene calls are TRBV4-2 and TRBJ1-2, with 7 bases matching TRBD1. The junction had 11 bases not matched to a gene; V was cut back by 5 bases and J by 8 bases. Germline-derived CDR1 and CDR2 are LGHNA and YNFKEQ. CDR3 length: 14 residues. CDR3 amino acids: CASSFPGTVGGYTF. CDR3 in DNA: TGTGCCAGCAGCTTCCCCGGGACAGTGGGGGGCTACACCTTC.

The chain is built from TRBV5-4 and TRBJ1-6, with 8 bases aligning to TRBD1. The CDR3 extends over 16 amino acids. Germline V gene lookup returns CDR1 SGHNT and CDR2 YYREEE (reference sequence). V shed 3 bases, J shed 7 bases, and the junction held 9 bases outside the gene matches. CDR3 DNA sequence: TGTGCCAGCAGCTCCCCGGAGACAGGGGTGAATTCACCCCTCCACTTT. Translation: CASSSPETGVNSPLHF.

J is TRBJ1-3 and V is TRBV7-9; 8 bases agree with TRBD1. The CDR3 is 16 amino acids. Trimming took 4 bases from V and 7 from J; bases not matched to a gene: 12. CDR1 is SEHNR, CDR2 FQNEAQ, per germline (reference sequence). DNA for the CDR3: TGTGCCAGCAGCTCCCGCAGGGGGCTTGGCGGGAACACCATATATTTT. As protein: CASSSRRGLGGNTIYF.

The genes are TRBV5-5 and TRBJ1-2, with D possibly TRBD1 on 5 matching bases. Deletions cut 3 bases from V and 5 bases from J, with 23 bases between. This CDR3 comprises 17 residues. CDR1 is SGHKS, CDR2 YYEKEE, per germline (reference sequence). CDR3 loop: CASSWDGTGPGTYGYTF. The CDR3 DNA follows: TGTGCCAGCAGCTGGGACGGGACGGGACCCGGCACTTATGGCTACACCTTC. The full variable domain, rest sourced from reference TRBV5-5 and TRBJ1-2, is DAGVTQSPTHLIKTRGQQVTLRCSPISGHKSVSWYQQVLGQGPQFIFQYYEKEERGRGNFPDRFSARQFPNYSSELNVNALLLGDSALYLCASSWDGTGPGTYGYTFGSGTRLTVV.

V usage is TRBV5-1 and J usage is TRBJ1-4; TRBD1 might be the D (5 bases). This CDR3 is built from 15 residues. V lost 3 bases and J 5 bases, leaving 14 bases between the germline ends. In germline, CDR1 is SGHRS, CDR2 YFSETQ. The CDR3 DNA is TGCGCCAGCAGCTGGATGGGGGACTCGAATGAAAAACTGTTTTTT. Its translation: CASSWMGDSNEKLFF.

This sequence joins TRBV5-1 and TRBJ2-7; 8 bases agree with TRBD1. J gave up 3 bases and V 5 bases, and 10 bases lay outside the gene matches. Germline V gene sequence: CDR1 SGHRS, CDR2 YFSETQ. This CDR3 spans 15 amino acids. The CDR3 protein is CASSFETGDGYEQYF. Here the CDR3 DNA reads TGCGCCAGCAGTTTCGAGACAGGGGACGGCTACGAGCAGTACTTC.

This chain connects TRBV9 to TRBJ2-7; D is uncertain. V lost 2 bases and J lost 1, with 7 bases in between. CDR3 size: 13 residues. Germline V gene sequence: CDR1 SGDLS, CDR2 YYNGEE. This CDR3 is CASSVQESYEQYF. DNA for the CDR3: TGTGCCAGCAGCGTCCAGGAGTCCTACGAGCAGTACTTC.

The chain's CDR3 is CASSRTGPYEQYF. The CDR3 DNA sequence: TGCGCCAGCAGCCGGACAGGGCCCTACGAGCAGTACTTC. V is TRBV5-1 and J is TRBJ2-7, with TRBD1 matching 8 bases. The V gene's germline CDR1 is SGHRS and CDR2 YFSETQ. V shed 4 bases, J shed 2 bases, and the junction held 2 bases outside the gene matches. This CDR3 contains 13 residues.

CDR3 region: CATCGGIEAFF. CDR3 nucleotides: TGTGCCACATGTGGGGGTATCGAAGCTTTCTTT. The rearrangement links TRBV6-5 to TRBJ1-1; D is possibly TRBD1 (5 bases). Germline V gene sequence: CDR1 MNHEY, CDR2 SVGAGI. The ends were cut back, 10 bases at V and 8 bases at J, with 14 bases in the middle. The CDR3 has 11 residues.

The CDR3 nucleotides are TGTGCCTGGTCTTTGGGCTACACCTTC. As protein: CAWSLGYTF. The V gene is TRBV30, the J gene TRBJ1-2, with no clear D. In germline, CDR1 is GTSNPN, CDR2 SVGIG (reference sequence). The CDR3 has 9 amino acids. V shed 5 bases and J shed 8 bases, with 6 bases lying between them.

The CDR3 DNA follows: TGCGCCAGCAGCTCAGCCTACCTGAACTACGAGCAGTACTTC. This translates into CASSSAYLNYEQYF. The chain combines TRBV5-1 with TRBJ2-5, with D unresolved. TRBJ2-7 matches the DNA end more closely, so the J call is doubtful. Germline CDR1 is SGHRS and CDR2 is YFSETQ. The CDR3 covers 14 residues.

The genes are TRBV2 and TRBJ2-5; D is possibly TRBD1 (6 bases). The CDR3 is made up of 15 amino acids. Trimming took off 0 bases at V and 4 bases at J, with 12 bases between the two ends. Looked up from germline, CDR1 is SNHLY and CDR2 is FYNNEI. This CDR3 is CASSEASGRGETQYF. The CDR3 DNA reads TGTGCCAGCAGTGAAGCGTCGGGCAGGGGAGAGACCCAGTACTTC.

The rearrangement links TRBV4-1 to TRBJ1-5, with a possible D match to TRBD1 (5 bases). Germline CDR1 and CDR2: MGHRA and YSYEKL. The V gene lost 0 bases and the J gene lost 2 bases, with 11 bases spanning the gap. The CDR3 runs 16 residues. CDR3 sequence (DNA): TGCGCCAGCAGCCAAGATGAGGGGCTGGGCAATCAGCCCCAGCATTTT. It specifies CASSQDEGLGNQPQHF.

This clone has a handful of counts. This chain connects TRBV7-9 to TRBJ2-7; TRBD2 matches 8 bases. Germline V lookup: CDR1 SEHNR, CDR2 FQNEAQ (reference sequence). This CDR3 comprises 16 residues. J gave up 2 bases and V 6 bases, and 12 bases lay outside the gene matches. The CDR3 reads CASRPSSGGPTYEQYF. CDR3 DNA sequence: TGTGCCAGCAGGCCCTCCAGCGGGGGCCCTACCTACGAGCAGTACTTC.

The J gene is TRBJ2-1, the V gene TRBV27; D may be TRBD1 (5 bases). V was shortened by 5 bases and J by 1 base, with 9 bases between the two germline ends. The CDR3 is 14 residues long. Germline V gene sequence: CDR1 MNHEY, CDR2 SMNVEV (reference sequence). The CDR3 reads CASSLDRSYNEQFF. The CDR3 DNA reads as TGTGCCAGCAGTCTCGACAGATCCTACAATGAGCAGTTCTTC.

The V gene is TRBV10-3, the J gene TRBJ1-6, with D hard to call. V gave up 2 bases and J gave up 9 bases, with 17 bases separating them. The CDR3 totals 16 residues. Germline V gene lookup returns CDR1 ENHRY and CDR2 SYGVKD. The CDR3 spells CAISELWRGRSSPLHF. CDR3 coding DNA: TGTGCCATCAGTGAGCTGTGGCGAGGGAGGAGTTCACCCCTCCACTTT.

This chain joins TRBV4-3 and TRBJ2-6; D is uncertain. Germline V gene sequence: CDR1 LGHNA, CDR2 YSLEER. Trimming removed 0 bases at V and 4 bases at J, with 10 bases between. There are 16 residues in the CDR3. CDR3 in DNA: TGCGCCAGCAGCCAAGATTTGGCAATGGGGGCCAACGTCCTGACTTTC. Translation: CASSQDLAMGANVLTF.